Included here is one TCR beta chain sequence, with context. The antigen is undetermined. This sample was taken from a study of post-analysis software for immune sequencing data. Study in general: Several disease courses (relapsing-remitting, secondary progressive and progressive-relapsing) of multiple sclerosis were included. Study-wide results and caveats: Patients had higher frequencies than controls of about 5 TRBV segments, including TRBV5-6, TRBV5-1 and TRBV20-1. For normalized Chao1 diversity, multiple sclerosis patients scored significantly lower than controls did. Those samples that were prepared in the same batch co-clustered strongly by F measure.

The library was made from cDNA and included unique molecular identifiers. Once roughly 1 to 11 million T cells were used, roughly 0.5 million cDNA molecules resulted. TCRdb passed the PCR reads through MiXCR, listing each CDR3 protein once. This sample has fewer than 850,000 distinct CDR3 sequences, with 46% found just once. The junction had 14 bases not matched to a gene; V was cut back by 4 bases and J by 10 bases. Germline CDR1 is SGHVS and CDR2 is FQNEAQ. The length of the CDR3 is 16 residues. The TCR sequence derives from a girl under 18 with multiple sclerosis. The source material was blood. V is TRBV7-8 and J is TRBJ1-5; 9 positions match TRBD1. The CDR3, as DNA: TGTGCCAGCAGCTGGGACCCGGGACAGGGAGGTAGTCCCCAGCATTTT. It encodes CASSWDPGQGGSPQHF.